This passage covers 14 T cell receptor beta chains from one sample sequenced in a study of CD4 T cells in relation to SARS-CoV-2 and coronaviruses. These receptors have no known antigen. The unexposed donors gave CD4+ T cells in about 2011-2019, prior to COVID-19. After roughly ten days of culture, CD4+ T cells were isolated. The method was immunoSEQ multiplex PCR; TCRdb's version includes in-frame clones alone and lacks a portion of them. The sample carries 25,000 to 30,000 clones, 60% to 85% recorded once. The material sequenced was CD4+ T cells from PBMCs, cultured in vitro. The source of these receptors is a human donor in good health.

This chain joins TRBV18 and TRBJ2-5; 9 bases line up with TRBD1. The germline gives CDR1 KGHSH, CDR2 LQKENI. The CDR3 runs to 14 residues. The trim removed 5 bases at V and 1 base at J, leaving 2 bases unmatched. CDR3 region: CASSKGQGQETQYF. CDR3 DNA sequence: TGTGCCAGCTCAAAGGGACAGGGCCAAGAGACCCAGTACTTC.

This sequence joins TRBV6-2 or TRBV6-3 and TRBJ2-2; TRBD2 matches at 7 bases. This CDR3 has 16 residues. V dropped 5 bases and J dropped 7; count of bases not matched to a gene: 13. From germline, CDR1 is MNHEY and CDR2 SVGEGT. The CDR3 coding sequence is TGTGCCAGCAGTCTCCCGGTCGCGGGGGTGGTCGGGGAGCTGTTTTTT. Encoded protein: CASSLPVAGVVGELFF.

This sequence joins TRBV7-2 and TRBJ2-2; TRBD2 aligns across 8 bases. J lost 2 bases, V lost 3 bases, and 8 bases had no gene match. The CDR3 covers 17 residues. Germline CDR1 and CDR2: SGHTA and FQGNSA. CDR3 DNA sequence: TGTGCCAGCAGCTTCGTTGCGGGGGGAGGTAACACCGGGGAGCTGTTTTTT. Amino acids: CASSFVAGGGNTGELFF.

V and J are TRBV12-3 or TRBV12-4 and TRBJ1-5; D ambiguous. Trimming left V 3 bases short and J 8 bases short, with 8 bases between. This CDR3 spans 12 amino acids. CDR3 in DNA: TGTGCCAGCAGTTTGGCATCAGAGCCCCAGCATTTT. This encodes CASSLASEPQHF.

The chain uses TRBV7-6 and TRBJ2-7; TRBD1 matches 7 bases. The CDR3 sequence is 16 residues long. Germline V CDR1 and CDR2: SGHVS, FNYEAQ. V lost 1 base and J lost 2; bases outside the gene matches: 8. The CDR3 region has the DNA TGTGCCAGCAGCTTAGACGGTAGACAGGGACCCTACGAGCAGTACTTC. Amino acids: CASSLDGRQGPYEQYF.

This clone has a single count. The chain has TRBV19 and TRBJ2-3; D may be TRBD1 or TRBD2 (5 bases each). The CDR3 consists of 15 residues. V lost 1 base, J lost 0 bases, and 8 bases lay in between. From germline, CDR1 is LNHDA and CDR2 SQIVND (reference sequence). The CDR3 here is CASSIGEGSTDTQYF. The CDR3 DNA reads TGTGCCAGTAGTATAGGCGAGGGGAGCACAGATACGCAGTATTTT.

This chain uses TRBV7-6 with TRBJ2-1; 7 nucleotides match TRBD1. The CDR3 is 13 residues long. In germline, CDR1 is SGHVS, CDR2 FNYEAQ. The J segment lost 8 bases and the V segment lost 5 bases, leaving 6 bases of the junction unmatched. The CDR3 loop reads CASSLPRGHEQFF. The CDR3, as DNA: TGTGCCAGCAGCCTGCCGAGGGGGCATGAGCAGTTCTTC.

This clone was recorded a few times. V and J are TRBV9 and TRBJ1-2, with D possibly being TRBD1 (5 bases). Germline V CDR1 and CDR2: SGDLS, YYNGEE. Trimming removed 0 bases at V and 4 bases at J, with 13 bases between. This CDR3 is 15 amino acids long. CDR3 protein: CASSVAGVGGYGYTF. In DNA, the CDR3 is TGTGCCAGCAGCGTAGCTGGGGTCGGGGGCTATGGCTACACCTTC.

The chain links TRBV18 to TRBJ1-1, with 7 nucleotides matching TRBD1. CDR1 KGHSH and CDR2 LQKENI come from the germline V gene. V was pared by 1 base and J by 1 base, with 3 bases of the junction left unmatched. The CDR3 is 15 amino acids. CDR3 amino acids: CASSPLQGSNTEAFF. CDR3 DNA: TGTGCCAGCTCACCACTACAGGGGTCGAACACTGAAGCTTTCTTT.

The chain employs TRBV11-1 and TRBJ2-3; 9 bases fit TRBD2. V gave up 5 bases and J gave up 2 bases; unmatched junction bases: 8. The CDR3 runs to 16 residues. The germline CDR1 and CDR2 sequences are SGHAT and FQDESV (reference sequence). The CDR3: CASSENLAGDTDTQYF. The CDR3 DNA is TGTGCCAGCAGCGAAAATTTAGCGGGGGACACAGATACGCAGTATTTT. Together with reference TRBV11-1 and TRBJ2-3, the CDR3 gives the full variable domain: EAEVAQSPRYKITEKSQAVAFWCDPISGHATLYWYRQILGQGPELLVQFQDESVVDDSQLPKDRFSAERLKGVDSTLKIQPAELGDSAMYLCASSENLAGDTDTQYFGPGTRLTVL.

The chain carries TRBV28 and TRBJ1-1; D unresolved. With 6 bases removed from V and 5 bases from J, the gap between germline ends came to 10 bases. Germline V gene data show CDR1 as MDHEN and CDR2 as SYDVKM. CDR3 length equals 12 residues. The CDR3, as DNA: TGTGCCAGCAGCCCCGGATGGACTGAAGCTTTCTTT. Translating it yields CASSPGWTEAFF.

The chain carries TRBV7-2 and TRBJ1-6, with TRBD1 identical over 9 bases. V gave up 1 base and J gave up 9 bases; unmatched junction bases: 7. CDR1 is SGHTA and CDR2 is FQGNSA in the germline V gene. The CDR3 loop spans 16 amino acids. CDR3 region: CASSLGSGTGTSPLHF. The CDR3 nucleotides are TGTGCCAGCAGCTTAGGATCCGGGACAGGGACTTCACCCCTCCACTTT.

The chain uses TRBV5-4 and TRBJ2-2; TRBD2 aligns across 11 bases. J lost 4 bases, V lost 9 bases, and 8 bases had no gene match. This CDR3 has 15 amino acids. Germline V gene lookup returns CDR1 SGHNT and CDR2 YYREEE (reference sequence). In nucleotides, the CDR3 is TGTGCCACCCAACCAGGGACTAGCGGCACCGGGGAGCTGTTTTTT. The encoded protein is CATQPGTSGTGELFF. The full variable domain, with the rest looked up from reference TRBV5-4 and TRBJ2-2, is ETGVTQSPTHLIKTRGQQVTLRCSSQSGHNTVSWYQQALGQGPQFIFQYYREEENGRGNFPPRFSGLQFPNYSSELNVNALELDDSALYLCATQPGTSGTGELFFGEGSRLTVL.

This clone was seen a few times. The rearrangement joins TRBV19 to TRBJ1-5; D perhaps matches TRBD1 (5 bases). CDR3 length: 14 residues. Germline assignment: CDR1 LNHDA and CDR2 SQIVND (reference sequence). Trimming shortened V by 4 bases and J by 8 bases, and 15 bases separated the two germline ends. DNA for the CDR3: TGTGCCAGTAGTACGGGACCTACGGGTGAGCCCCAGCATTTT. Its translation is CASSTGPTGEPQHF.